The clone carrying this T cell receptor beta chain was detected many times. This sample was included in a study of neurological immune-mediated disorders. Via MiXCR, TCRdb re-called the 5' RACE reads, giving one row per CDR3 protein. Here the sample spans 15,000 to 20,000 distinct CDR3 sequences, 12% to 15% being singletons. The CDR3 contains 14 residues. V gave up 0 bases and J gave up 6 bases, with 11 bases separating them. Per germline, CDR1 DFQATT and CDR2 SNEGSKA (reference sequence). The gene calls are TRBV20-1 and TRBJ2-2; a weak D match, TRBD2 (6 bases). The sequenced sample consisted of CD4+ T cells from blood. This sequence originates from a woman aged 55-69 years with HTLV-1-associated myelopathy (HAM/TSP). Here the CDR3 reads CSARDRLVAGELFF. The CDR3 DNA reads TGCAGTGCTAGAGATCGACTAGTGGCCGGGGAGCTGTTTTTT.